This record concerns one T cell receptor (beta chain) sequence. These data originate in a study of T cell changes during pregnancy in multiple sclerosis. Germline V lookup: CDR1 LNHDA, CDR2 SQIVND (reference sequence). V lost 6 bases and J lost 6; bases outside the gene matches: 9. The CDR3 totals 14 residues. Some clones are missing from TCRdb's copy, which holds only in-frame ones; the method was immunoSEQ multiplex PCR. This table holds about 67,000 clones, roughly nine tenths found once. This receptor was taken from a female donor with multiple sclerosis, enrolled in a pregnancy study. This chain joins TRBV19 and TRBJ2-7; 9 bases match TRBD1. Sequenced material: peripheral blood, taken in the second trimester of pregnancy. Here the CDR3 reads CASRGTGGLGEQYF. CDR3 nucleotides: TGTGCCAGTAGAGGAACAGGGGGCTTAGGCGAGCAGTACTTC.